The T cell receptor beta chain under discussion was sequenced for a study of tissue T cells after allogeneic stem cell transplantation. Only in-frame clones appear in the TCRdb table, and some are missing; sequencing was by immunoSEQ multiplex PCR. The sample lists 700 or so clones; 60% to 75% were seen once. For this clone: Its antigen is unknown. Gene names are the mouse ones. Coverage ceases 1 residue before the CDR3 finishes, and the germline J gene fills in the end.

CDR3 length: 13 residues. Germline CDR1 reads GKSSPN; CDR2 reads SITVG. Trimming removed 2 bases from V and 4 bases from J; junction bases left unmatched: 3. Study observations and caveats: Shared clones across patients were few; motif clustering revealed tissue-specific shared signatures.

The sequencing input was gut tissue. This TCR was recovered from a female BALB/c mouse in good health. The MHC haplotype of the strain is H2-d. The chain links TRBV31 to TRBJ1-2, with 8 bases that match TRBD1. The CDR3 region is CAWSMDRASDYTF. The covered CDR3 bases are TGTGCCTGGAGTATGGACAGGGCCTCCGACTACACC.